This passage covers 7 T cell receptor beta chains from one sample sequenced in a study of metastatic and nonmetastatic thyroid tumors. No treatment had been given to any patient before thyroid surgery. MiXCR reprocessed the PCR reads for TCRdb. The profile shows over 8,500 clones, roughly 31% of them singletons. Sequenced sample: adjacent normal tissue. Receptors originate from a female donor with papillary thyroid cancer or a benign thyroid nodule (not recorded which). Some clones in this sample may be carry-over from other donors' samples.

This clone was observed a handful of times. The CDR3 region has the DNA TGCGCCAGCAGCTTGGAAGGCCCGGGAGGGCGACACGAGCAGTACTTC. It encodes CASSLEGPGGRHEQYF. The gene calls are TRBV5-1 and TRBJ2-7, with 8 positions matching TRBD2. The CDR3 contains 16 residues. CDR1 and CDR2 from the germline V gene are SGHRS and YFSETQ. V shed 0 bases, J shed 5 bases, and the junction held 10 bases outside the gene matches. Full variable domain (missing parts from reference TRBV5-1 and TRBJ2-7): KAGVTQTPRYLIKTRGQQVTLSCSPISGHRSVSWYQQTPGQGLQFLFEYFSETQRNKGNFPGRFSGRQFSNSRSEMNVSTLELGDSALYLCASSLEGPGGRHEQYFGPGTRLTVT.

The table lists this clone with a few counts. The gene calls are TRBV7-2 and TRBJ2-7, with a possible D match to TRBD2 (6 bases). Per the germline V gene, CDR1 is SGHTA and CDR2 is FQGNSA. This CDR3 region has 15 residues. The V gene lost 3 bases and the J gene lost 6 bases, with 18 bases spanning the gap. The CDR3 reads CASSFGTHAPSEQYF. The DNA of the CDR3 is TGTGCCAGCAGCTTTGGGACTCACGCCCCCAGCGAGCAGTACTTC.

This clone was observed a handful of times. The chain carries TRBV27 and TRBJ2-3; 8 bases fit TRBD2. The junction had 7 bases not matched to a gene; V was cut back by 5 bases and J by 6 bases. CDR3 length: 14 residues. Germline V lookup: CDR1 MNHEY, CDR2 SMNVEV (reference sequence). The CDR3 DNA follows: TGTGCCAGCAGTAAACTAGCGGTGGGGGATACGCAGTATTTT. Residues: CASSKLAVGDTQYF.

The chain carries TRBV6-1 and TRBJ1-2, with a possible D match to TRBD1 (5 bases). The CDR3 consists of 12 residues. Trimming pared 5 bases from V and 7 bases from J, leaving 11 bases between. Germline CDR1 MNHNS, CDR2 SASEGT. CDR3 coding DNA: TGTGCCAGCAGTCCCATGGGGGTTGGCTACACCTTC. This sequence encodes CASSPMGVGYTF.

The J gene is TRBJ2-7, the V gene TRBV7-3, with D tentatively TRBD2 (6 bases). CDR3 length: 13 residues. The germline CDR1 and CDR2 sequences are SGHTA and FQGTGA. V was trimmed by 5 bases and J by 3 bases, leaving 11 bases between them. The CDR3 protein is CASSRGRGYEQYF. CDR3 nucleotide sequence: TGTGCCAGCAGCCGGGGGAGAGGCTACGAGCAGTACTTC.

This clone is labeled medium-sized (0.01 to 0.1%). The rearrangement uses TRBV7-2 and TRBJ2-3, with D tentatively TRBD1 (6 bases). The CDR3 extends over 14 amino acids. V lost 1 base to trimming and J lost 11 bases, with 16 bases between them. The germline V gene has CDR1 SGHTA and CDR2 FQGNSA. This chain's CDR3 is CASSLVGALRMQYF. CDR3 DNA: TGTGCCAGCAGCTTAGTGGGGGCCCTTAGGATGCAGTATTTT.

This clone turned up a few times. The chain combines TRBV7-2 with TRBJ2-7, with D tentatively TRBD2 (5 bases). The CDR3 contains 11 residues. V was pared by 10 bases and J by 3 bases, with 10 bases between. The germline CDR1 and CDR2 sequences are SGHTA and FQGNSA. For the CDR3, the DNA is TGTGCCACCGGGGAGAACTACGAGCAGTACTTC. Translation gives CATGENYEQYF.